This entry lists 30 T cell receptor beta chains sequenced from one sample in a study of Ad26.COV2.S vaccination and SARS-CoV-2 variants. TCRdb keeps only in-frame clones here, not all; method: immunoSEQ multiplex PCR. The sample contains about 400,000 clones, around 85% of which appear only once. Described treatment: roughly 20 received Ad26.COV2.S at low or high dose, single or two shots; 5 received placebo; per-sample allocation not given. Following the first vaccine or placebo injection, samples were taken on day 63. Material: peripheral blood, obtained in a trial of Ad26.COV2.S vaccine versus placebo. Receptors originate from a person between 18 and 59 years old who received the Ad26.COV2.S COVID-19 vaccine or a placebo.

The chain recombines TRBV3-1 (or the pseudogene TRBV3-2) with TRBJ1-2; TRBD1 matches 8 bases. This CDR3 is 14 amino acids long. The trim removed 4 bases at V and 2 bases at J, leaving 3 bases unmatched. Germline values: CDR1 LGHDT, CDR2 YNNKEL (reference sequence). The CDR3, as DNA: TGTGCCAGCAGCCGCACAGGGGGGAACTATGGCTACACCTTC. It codes for CASSRTGGNYGYTF.

The chain joins TRBV2 to TRBJ1-4, with 9 positions matching TRBD1. From germline, CDR1 is SNHLY and CDR2 FYNNEI. Losses at the gene ends were 11 bases for V and 7 bases for J; bases not matched to a gene: 11. The CDR3 sequence is 14 residues long. DNA of the CDR3: TGTGCCGGCAAGGGAGGGACAGGGCCTGAAAAACTGTTTTTT. As protein: CAGKGGTGPEKLFF.

The chain employs TRBV10-2 and TRBJ2-1; the match to TRBD1 covers 11 bases. Germline trimming cut 4 bases from V and 7 bases from J; bases unmatched to any gene: 9. The CDR3 runs 16 residues. The germline V gene has CDR1 WSHSY and CDR2 SAAADI. The CDR3 here is CASSGEGQGAINEQFF. As DNA, the CDR3 is TGCGCCAGCAGTGGGGAAGGACAGGGGGCGATAAATGAGCAGTTCTTC.

The chain uses TRBV5-1 and TRBJ1-1, with unresolved D. V lost 6 bases and J 4 bases, leaving 13 bases between the germline ends. The CDR3 totals 13 residues. The germline gives CDR1 SGHRS, CDR2 YFSETQ. The CDR3 sequence: CASTQDGSTEAFF. DNA of the CDR3: TGCGCCAGCACCCAGGACGGATCCACTGAAGCTTTCTTT.

This clone appeared a single time. The chain combines TRBV5-1 with TRBJ2-5, with D perhaps TRBD2 (6 bases). The CDR3 totals 13 residues. Germline V gene sequence: CDR1 SGHRS, CDR2 YFSETQ. The V end was cut by 4 bases, the J end by 3 bases, with 10 bases between. The CDR3 here is CASSAGGKETQYF. DNA of the CDR3: TGCGCCAGCAGCGCAGGCGGGAAAGAGACCCAGTACTTC.

The chain combines TRBV6-5 with TRBJ1-2, with 8 bases that match TRBD1. V lost 6 bases to trimming and J lost 5 bases; unmatched junction nucleotides: 8. The CDR3 loop spans 14 amino acids. Looked up from germline, CDR1 is MNHEY and CDR2 is SVGAGI. The CDR3 sequence: CASSGPDRVYGYTF. Written as DNA, the CDR3 is TGTGCCAGCAGCGGACCGGACAGGGTTTATGGCTACACCTTC.

The chain recombines TRBV27 with TRBJ2-5; a possible D gene is TRBD2 (5 bases). The germline V gene encodes CDR1 MNHEY and CDR2 SMNVEV (reference sequence). V lost 4 bases and J lost 0, with 9 bases in between. This CDR3 contains 14 residues. The CDR3 loop reads CASSSTGYQETQYF. CDR3 nucleotide sequence: TGTGCCAGCAGTTCTACGGGGTACCAAGAGACCCAGTACTTC.

The chain carries TRBV2 and TRBJ2-5; D ambiguous. V gave up 5 bases and J gave up 2 bases, with 3 bases separating them. Germline V CDR1 and CDR2: SNHLY, FYNNEI. This CDR3 region has 11 residues. CDR3 in amino acids: CASSPQETQYF. CDR3 bases: TGTGCCAGCAGTCCGCAAGAGACCCAGTACTTC.

V gene TRBV3-1 (or the pseudogene TRBV3-2) combines with J gene TRBJ2-1, with 7 positions matching TRBD1. The CDR3 runs 14 residues. Germline V gene data show CDR1 as LGHDT and CDR2 as YNNKEL (reference sequence). Losses at the gene ends were 1 base for V and 7 bases for J; bases not matched to a gene: 4. The CDR3 loop is CASSQVRDSNEQFF. The CDR3 region has the DNA TGTGCCAGCAGCCAAGTTCGGGACAGTAATGAGCAGTTCTTC.

The V gene is TRBV9, the J gene TRBJ2-2; TRBD1 might be the D (6 bases). Germline V gene lookup returns CDR1 SGDLS and CDR2 YYNGEE. This CDR3 spans 15 amino acids. Trimming cost V 4 bases and J 2 bases, with 12 bases left between them. CDR3 amino acids: CASSSRTVNTGELFF. CDR3 bases: TGTGCCAGCAGCTCCCGGACAGTTAACACCGGGGAGCTGTTTTTT.

The chain links TRBV5-8 to TRBJ1-1; weak D call: TRBD1 (5 bases). V shed 1 base and J shed 5 bases, with 12 bases lying between them. Germline V lookup: CDR1 SGHTS, CDR2 YDEGEE. CDR3 size: 14 residues. The CDR3 bases are TGTGCCAGCAGCTTGAATGGACAACAGACTGAAGCTTTCTTT. Its translation is CASSLNGQQTEAFF.

The chain carries TRBV7-2 and TRBJ1-6; D gene uncertain. CDR1 and CDR2 (germline): SGHTA, FQGNSA. V was clipped by 1 base and J by 8 bases, with 18 bases between them. The CDR3 is 17 amino acids. CDR3 residues: CASSLVVSQVGDSPLHF. For the CDR3, the DNA is TGTGCCAGCAGCTTAGTCGTTAGCCAGGTCGGAGATTCACCCCTCCACTTT.

This clone was seen once. V and J are TRBV4-1 and TRBJ2-5, with unresolved D. The CDR3 consists of 12 residues. The germline V gene has CDR1 MGHRA and CDR2 YSYEKL. V was clipped by 4 bases and J by 7 bases, with 10 bases between them. DNA of the CDR3: TGCGCCAGCAGCCGCGATGGGTTGACCCAGTACTTC. Translation: CASSRDGLTQYF.

The chain couples TRBV6-5 to TRBJ2-7; 10 bases map to TRBD2. The CDR3 has 16 amino acids. The germline CDR1 and CDR2 sequences are MNHEY and SVGAGI. V lost 2 bases and J lost 5; bases outside the gene matches: 9. This CDR3 is CASSYGVAGGLNEQYF. CDR3 in DNA: TGTGCCAGCAGTTACGGAGTAGCGGGGGGCCTCAACGAGCAGTACTTC.

The chain couples TRBV3-1 (or the pseudogene TRBV3-2) to TRBJ2-7; 7 bases align to TRBD2. Germline loops: CDR1 LGHDT, CDR2 YNNKEL (reference sequence). V dropped 4 bases and J dropped 3; count of bases not matched to a gene: 6. The CDR3 contains 14 residues. CDR3 sequence (DNA): TGTGCCAGCAGCCCCCAGCGGGATTACTACGAGCAGTACTTC. It translates to CASSPQRDYYEQYF.

The V call is TRBV11-2, the J call TRBJ1-5; D gene ambiguous. Germline lookup yields CDR1 SGHAT and CDR2 FQNNGV. This CDR3 is built from 15 residues. V was cut by 1 base and J by 4 bases, with 11 bases left in between. CDR3 coding DNA: TGTGCCAGCAGCTTAGTTCCTGGGGATAATCAGCCCCAGCATTTT. It codes for CASSLVPGDNQPQHF.

The chain is built from TRBV11-2 and TRBJ2-2, with 7 bases identical to TRBD2. Germline V gives CDR1 SGHAT, CDR2 FQNNGV. The CDR3 has 15 amino acids. Losses at the gene ends were 5 bases for V and 5 bases for J; bases not matched to a gene: 8. CDR3 sequence: CASSPSGLRTGELFF. The DNA of the CDR3 is TGTGCCAGCAGCCCCTCGGGACTACGAACCGGGGAGCTGTTTTTT. Supplemented by reference TRBV11-2 and TRBJ2-2, the full variable domain reads EAGVAQSPRYKIIEKRQSVAFWCNPISGHATLYWYQQILGQGPKLLIQFQNNGVVDDSQLPKDRFSAERLKGVDSTLKIQPAKLEDSAVYLCASSPSGLRTGELFFGEGSRLTVL.

Comments on this clone: Other DNA variants within this sample encode the same CDR3. This rearrangement joins TRBV7-8 to TRBJ1-2, with no clear D. The CDR3 has 13 residues. Trimming took 1 base from V and 4 from J, leaving 7 bases between them. Germline CDR1 SGHVS, CDR2 FQNEAQ. DNA for the CDR3: TGTGCCAGCAGCTTAGGAGGCGGCTATGGCTACACCTTC. Protein product: CASSLGGGYGYTF.

This sequence joins TRBV5-6 and TRBJ2-7; D ambiguous. The CDR3 is 14 amino acids. The V end lost 0 bases, the J end lost 7 bases, and 14 bases lay between the germline ends. In germline, CDR1 is SGHDT, CDR2 YYEEEE. The CDR3: CASSLGGPSVEQYF. CDR3 DNA: TGTGCCAGCAGCTTGGGTGGTCCCTCGGTTGAGCAGTACTTC.

The chain combines TRBV6-5 with TRBJ1-6; D not certain. Germline-derived CDR1 and CDR2 are MNHEY and SVGAGI. This CDR3 is built from 13 residues. Between the trimmed V and J ends, which lost 6 bases and 7 bases, there was a span of 10 bases. CDR3 coding DNA: TGTGCCAGCAGAGTCCCGGCCAATTCACCCCTCCACTTT. The encoded protein is CASRVPANSPLHF.

Concerning this clone: A much larger clone sits a single nucleotide away, making a read error possible. The chain joins TRBV7-9 to TRBJ1-5; unclear D gene. Trimming took 3 bases from V and 1 from J, leaving 4 bases between them. Germline V gene sequence: CDR1 SEHNR, CDR2 FQNEAQ (reference sequence). This CDR3 is 13 amino acids long. CDR3 in DNA: TGTGCCAGCAGCTTTGACAGCAATCAGCCCCAGCATTTT. Its protein product is CASSFDSNQPQHF.

V is TRBV7-9 and J is TRBJ2-3; TRBD1 aligns across 8 bases. Per germline, CDR1 SEHNR and CDR2 FQNEAQ (reference sequence). J gave up 0 bases and V 5 bases, and 7 bases lay outside the gene matches. This CDR3 contains 16 residues. CDR3 amino acids: CASSPSRDRSTDTQYF. CDR3 bases: TGTGCCAGCAGCCCGAGCCGGGACAGGAGCACAGATACGCAGTATTTT.

The chain combines TRBV18 with TRBJ2-7; unclear D gene. CDR1 and CDR2 from the germline V gene are KGHSH and LQKENI. CDR3 length: 13 residues. The ends were cut back, 2 bases at V and 3 bases at J, with 8 bases in the middle. This CDR3 reads CASSPRQNYEQYF. The CDR3, as DNA: TGTGCCAGCTCACCAAGGCAGAACTACGAGCAGTACTTC.

The chain employs TRBV5-1 and TRBJ2-3, with unresolved D. Germline V CDR1 and CDR2: SGHRS, YFSETQ. This CDR3 is 13 amino acids long. Trimming left V 0 bases short and J 2 bases short, with 4 bases between. CDR3 in DNA: TGCGCCAGCAGCTTGGGTACCACAGATACGCAGTATTTT. Protein product: CASSLGTTDTQYF.

The V and J genes are TRBV2 and TRBJ2-1, with D perhaps matching TRBD2 (6 bases). There are 16 residues in the CDR3. The V and J ends lost 3 bases and 5 bases respectively, with 17 bases between them. Per the germline V gene, CDR1 is SNHLY and CDR2 is FYNNEI. The CDR3 DNA is TGTGCCAGCAGTGATAGTTGGGGTGGGGAGGACAATGAGCAGTTCTTC. Its protein product is CASSDSWGGEDNEQFF.

The genes are TRBV9 and TRBJ2-5, with D unclear. Trimming pared 1 base from V and 1 base from J, leaving 11 bases between. This CDR3 has 15 amino acids. Germline V lookup: CDR1 SGDLS, CDR2 YYNGEE. Here the CDR3 DNA reads TGTGCCAGCAGCGTATCAGGCAGTACCCAAGAGACCCAGTACTTC. This translates into CASSVSGSTQETQYF. The full variable domain, in which reference TRBV9 and TRBJ2-5 provide the parts outside the CDR3, is DSGVTQTPKHLITATGQRVTLRCSPRSGDLSVYWYQQSLDQGLQFLIQYYNGEERAKGNILERFSAQQFPDLHSELNLSSLELGDSALYFCASSVSGSTQETQYFGPGTRLLVL.

The CDR3, as DNA: TGTGCCAGCAGCCTGGGACAGCGGTCCCAAGAGACCCAGTACTTC. Protein sequence: CASSLGQRSQETQYF. This chain links TRBV6-5 with TRBJ2-5; 7 nucleotides agree with TRBD1. Looked up from germline, CDR1 is MNHEY and CDR2 is SVGAGI. The V segment lost 6 bases and the J segment 1 base; nucleotides outside the gene matches: 8. The CDR3 consists of 15 residues.

A few counts support this clone. The chain links TRBV2 to TRBJ2-7; a possible D gene is TRBD2 (6 bases). Germline CDR1 is SNHLY and CDR2 is FYNNEI. The V gene lost 4 bases and the J gene lost 2 bases, with 24 bases spanning the gap. This CDR3 region has 18 residues. The CDR3 bases are TGTGCCAGCAGTGCCACATTGGGACTCAAAAAGGGCCCCTACGAGCAGTACTTC. It is translated as CASSATLGLKKGPYEQYF.

This clone came up once. The chain has TRBV5-1 and TRBJ1-1; 9 bases fit TRBD1. V was clipped by 4 bases and J by 0 bases; unmatched bases: 4. This CDR3 has 15 residues. From germline, CDR1 is SGHRS and CDR2 YFSETQ. The CDR3 sequence: CASSQGQGMNTEAFF. The DNA for the CDR3 is TGCGCCAGCAGCCAGGGACAGGGCATGAACACTGAAGCTTTCTTT.

This rearrangement joins TRBV2 to TRBJ2-1; tentative D call: TRBD2 (6 bases). The CDR3 length is 13 residues. Between the trimmed V and J ends, which lost 8 bases and 3 bases, there was a span of 11 bases. Germline lookup yields CDR1 SNHLY and CDR2 FYNNEI. The CDR3, as DNA: TGTGCCAGCTCGGCGGGGAACTACAATGAGCAGTTCTTC. Protein sequence: CASSAGNYNEQFF.